This passage covers 31 T cell receptor beta chains from one sample sequenced in a study of molecular identifiers for immune sequencing clone quantification. MiXCR was run by TCRdb on the PCR reads, yielding one entry per CDR3 protein. Among over 85,000 distinct CDR3 sequences listed, 30% to 45% were seen once. The sample comprised naive CD8+ T cells from blood, with Jurkat cell RNA spiked in. Subset indicated: FACS-sorted CD8+CD4-CCR7+CD45RA+ naive T cells. These receptor sequences come from a human donor in good health. Some libraries in this study had Jurkat cell RNA spiked in.

V gene TRBV6-2 or TRBV6-3 combines with J gene TRBJ2-7, with TRBD2 matching 8 bases. Germline CDR1 reads MNHEY; CDR2 reads SVGEGT. This CDR3 contains 15 residues. J gave up 2 bases and V 5 bases, and 8 bases lay outside the gene matches. The CDR3: CASSLFAGGAYEQYF. CDR3 nucleotides: TGTGCCAGCAGTCTCTTTGCGGGAGGCGCCTACGAGCAGTACTTC.

CDR3 DNA: TGTGCCACCAGCGGGATTTGGGGACGCTACAATGAAAAACTGTTTTTT. Translated, it gives CATSGIWGRYNEKLFF. This chain links TRBV15 with TRBJ1-4; TRBD1 is a possible D gene (5 bases). Trimming pared 5 bases from V and 5 bases from J, leaving 18 bases between. Per the germline V gene, CDR1 is LNHNV and CDR2 is YYDKDF (reference sequence). The CDR3 length is 16 residues.

The rearrangement uses TRBV12-3 or TRBV12-4 and TRBJ2-3, with 10 nucleotides matching TRBD2. With 6 bases clipped from V and 6 bases from J, the junction kept 15 bases outside the gene matches. This CDR3 is 17 amino acids long. The CDR3 DNA reads TGTGCCAGCAGAGAAACCCTCGGGACTAGCGTCAGGGATACGCAGTATTTT. It is translated as CASRETLGTSVRDTQYF.

This clonotype was seen only a few times. The chain recombines TRBV20-1 with TRBJ2-3, with 14 positions matching TRBD2. The CDR3 runs to 15 residues. Germline CDR1 DFQATT, CDR2 SNEGSKA (reference sequence). J lost 6 bases, V lost 3 bases, and 5 bases had no gene match. CDR3 sequence reads: CSASPTSGGADTQYF. CDR3 sequence (DNA): TGCAGTGCTAGTCCGACTAGCGGGGGGGCCGATACGCAGTATTTT.

V and J are TRBV25-1 and TRBJ2-2; D possibly corresponds to TRBD1 (6 bases). This CDR3 is 15 amino acids long. Per the germline V gene, CDR1 is MGHDK and CDR2 is SYGVNS. V gave up 5 bases and J gave up 6 bases, with 16 bases separating them. CDR3 residues: CASSSGQLNAGELFF. In nucleotides, the CDR3 is TGTGCCAGCAGTAGCGGACAGCTAAACGCCGGGGAGCTGTTTTTT.

This clonotype was picked up a small number of times. The chain couples TRBV28 to TRBJ2-5; 13 nucleotides agree with TRBD2. The J segment lost 5 bases and the V segment lost 3 bases, leaving 9 bases of the junction unmatched. From germline, CDR1 is MDHEN and CDR2 SYDVKM. The CDR3 has 17 amino acids. The CDR3 loop reads CASSFEGLAGVKETQYF. Written as DNA, the CDR3 is TGTGCCAGCAGTTTTGAAGGACTAGCGGGAGTTAAGGAGACCCAGTACTTC.

In this sample, this clonotype turned up many times. This chain links TRBV28 with TRBJ2-3, with D unclear. The CDR3 is 14 amino acids. Per germline, CDR1 MDHEN and CDR2 SYDVKM. V gave up 1 base and J gave up 3 bases, with 8 bases separating them. CDR3 sequence reads: CASSLYVETDTQYF. The CDR3 DNA reads as TGTGCCAGCAGTTTATATGTCGAGACAGATACGCAGTATTTT.

There are many counts of this clonotype. This chain uses TRBV29-1 with TRBJ2-5, with D possibly called TRBD1 or TRBD2 (5 bases each). The CDR3 sequence is 15 residues long. The V end lost 4 bases, the J end lost 0 bases, and 15 bases lay between the germline ends. Germline V lookup: CDR1 SQVTM, CDR2 ANQGSEA. Here the CDR3 reads CSVGGPGPNQETQYF. CDR3 nucleotide sequence: TGCAGCGTTGGAGGCCCGGGACCGAACCAAGAGACCCAGTACTTC. The full variable domain, rest sourced from reference TRBV29-1 and TRBJ2-5, is SAVISQKPSRDICQRGTSLTIQCQVDSQVTMMFWYRQQPGQSLTLIATANQGSEATYESGFVIDKFPISRPNLTFSTLTVSNMSPEDSSIYLCSVGGPGPNQETQYFGPGTRLLVL.

As for this clonotype: A read error is possible here, since a much larger clone lies one base away. The chain combines TRBV28 with TRBJ1-1; D is possibly TRBD1 (6 bases). Germline lookup yields CDR1 MDHEN and CDR2 SYDVKM. CDR3 length: 16 residues. The CDR3 region has the DNA TGTGCCAGCAGTTCAGTTACGTGGGGGCTGAACACTGATGCTTTCTTT. Translating gives CASSSVTWGLNTDAFF.

This chain connects TRBV27 to TRBJ2-1; TRBD1 might be the D (5 bases). Trimming removed 8 bases from V and 8 bases from J, with 22 bases in between. CDR1 and CDR2 from the germline V gene are MNHEY and SMNVEV (reference sequence). This CDR3 has 15 residues. CDR3 sequence reads: CASGRIGDNHDEQFF. The DNA of the CDR3 is TGTGCCAGCGGCCGAATAGGGGATAACCACGATGAGCAGTTCTTC.

This clonotype was seen a handful of times. The CDR3 nucleotides read TGTGCCAGCAGCACCCACGGGGAATTAACCCTTGGAGATACGCAGTATTTT. This encodes CASSTHGELTLGDTQYF. The chain employs TRBV7-3 and TRBJ2-3, with a tentative D call TRBD2 (5 bases). Trimming removed 5 bases at V and 5 bases at J, with 23 bases between. This CDR3 region has 17 residues. Looked up from germline, CDR1 is SGHTA and CDR2 is FQGTGA.

The chain is built from TRBV5-6 and TRBJ1-5; D is unclear. The CDR3 totals 13 residues. From germline, CDR1 is SGHDT and CDR2 YYEEEE. V was clipped by 0 bases and J by 7 bases, with 8 bases between them. The chain's CDR3 is CASSLGHWQPQHF. Here the CDR3 DNA reads TGTGCCAGCAGCTTGGGCCACTGGCAGCCCCAGCATTTT. Full variable domain (remainder filled in from reference TRBV5-6 and TRBJ1-5): DAGVTQSPTHLIKTRGQQVTLRCSPKSGHDTVSWYQQALGQGPQFIFQYYEEEERQRGNFPDRFSGHQFPNYSSELNVNALLLGDSALYLCASSLGHWQPQHFGDGTRLSIL.

To note about this clonotype: A read error may produce the germline difference seen at one junction end. The chain employs TRBV7-6 and TRBJ1-4, with unresolved D. The CDR3 is 14 amino acids. Germline assignment: CDR1 SGHVS and CDR2 FNYEAQ. CDR3 DNA: TGTGCCAGCAGCATAGCCTCAGGATATGAAAAACTGTTTTTT. It codes for CASSIASGYEKLFF.

Turning to this clonotype: Since a much larger clone is just one base distant, this may be a read error. Without the conserved terminal phenylalanine or tryptophan, this CDR3 likely stems from a read error. The chain employs TRBV3-1 and TRBJ2-7; D unclear. CDR3 length: 11 residues. The germline V and J ends were trimmed by 8 bases and 0 bases, with 5 bases remaining between them. Germline CDR1 reads LGHDT; CDR2 reads YNNKEL (reference sequence). The CDR3: CASGPSYEQYS. The CDR3 bases are TGTGCCAGCGGGCCCTCCTACGAGCAGTACTCC.

This clonotype was observed a few times. The rearrangement links TRBV29-1 to TRBJ2-7; D unresolved. This CDR3 has 11 residues. CDR1 is SQVTM and CDR2 is ANQGSEA in the germline V gene. V was shortened by 4 bases and J by 3 bases, with 7 bases between the two germline ends. The DNA of the CDR3 is TGCAGCGTTGTTGCCATCTACGAGCAGTACTTC. It specifies CSVVAIYEQYF.

Details on this clonotype: One end of the junction varies from germline; a read error may be responsible. This chain links TRBV9 with TRBJ2-7; weak D call: TRBD1 (6 bases). Germline V gene data show CDR1 as SGDLS and CDR2 as YYNGEE. The CDR3 covers 13 residues. The CDR3 spells CASSADSDYEQNF. CDR3 sequence (DNA): TGTGCCAGCAGCGCGGACAGCGACTACGAGCAGAACTTC.

This clonotype has at least ten counts. This chain uses TRBV7-9 with TRBJ2-3; D remains ambiguous. Germline V CDR1 and CDR2: SEHNR, FQNEAQ (reference sequence). The CDR3 length is 13 residues. The V end was cut by 0 bases, the J end by 2 bases, with 3 bases between. CDR3 loop: CASSLALTDTQYF. DNA of the CDR3: TGTGCCAGCAGCTTAGCACTCACAGATACGCAGTATTTT.

Remarks on this clonotype: Since a much larger clone is just one base distant, this may be a read error. V is TRBV28 and J is TRBJ2-5; 10 bases align to TRBD2. The CDR3 is 15 amino acids. Germline CDR1 MDHEN, CDR2 SYDVKM. The CDR3 nucleotides read TGTGTCAGCAGTTTACGGCTAGCGGGAGCAGAGACCCAGTACTTC. This gives the protein CVSSLRLAGAETQYF.

This clonotype appeared a single time. One end of the junction varies from germline; a read error may be responsible. The chain combines TRBV27 with TRBJ1-4; 7 nucleotides agree with TRBD1. CDR3 length: 14 amino acids. The V gene's germline CDR1 is MNHEY and CDR2 SMNVEV (reference sequence). The CDR3, as DNA: TGTGCCAGCAGACGACAGGGACCTAATGAAAAACAGTTTTTT. Translation gives CASRRQGPNEKQFF. The whole variable domain, filled in from reference TRBV27 and TRBJ1-4, reads EAQVTQNPRYLITVTGKKLTVTCSQNMNHEYMSWYRQDPGLGLRQIYYSMNVEVTDKGDVPEGYKVSRKEKRNFPLILESPSPNQTSLYFCASRRQGPNEKQFFGSGTQLSVL.

This clonotype turned up a few times. This chain links TRBV6-5 with TRBJ1-1; D gene uncertain. V lost 0 bases to trimming and J lost 4 bases, with 9 bases between them. CDR1 and CDR2 from the germline V gene are MNHEY and SVGAGI. The CDR3 is 14 residues long. The CDR3 loop reads CASSYSNSGTEAFF. The DNA for the CDR3 is TGTGCCAGCAGTTACTCGAACAGTGGCACTGAAGCTTTCTTT.

The gene calls are TRBV18 and TRBJ2-3; 8 bases match TRBD2. After removal of 4 bases from V and 0 bases from J, the junction contained 18 bases not matched to a gene. This CDR3 contains 20 residues. From germline, CDR1 is KGHSH and CDR2 LQKENI. The CDR3 here is CASSLIAGQPLETSTDTQYF. Written as DNA, the CDR3 is TGTGCCAGCTCACTTATAGCGGGGCAGCCGCTAGAAACTAGCACAGATACGCAGTATTTT. Full variable domain (missing parts from reference TRBV18 and TRBJ2-3): NAGVMQNPRHLVRRRGQEARLRCSPMKGHSHVYWYRQLPEEGLKFMVYLQKENIIDESGMPKERFSAEFPKEGPSILRIQQVVRGDSAAYFCASSLIAGQPLETSTDTQYFGPGTRLTVL.

At least ten counts were recorded for this clonotype. The chain combines TRBV4-1 with TRBJ2-1; D is perhaps TRBD1 (5 bases). Germline CDR1 is MGHRA and CDR2 is YSYEKL. The CDR3 extends over 15 amino acids. V was cut by 0 bases and J by 4 bases, with 10 bases left in between. This CDR3 is CASSQDGARYNEQFF. CDR3 nucleotides: TGCGCCAGCAGCCAAGATGGGGCGAGGTACAATGAGCAGTTCTTC.

Of note for this clonotype: It may be a read error: a sequence one base away is much more abundant. The chain is built from TRBV7-2 and TRBJ2-7; 9 nucleotides line up with TRBD2. This CDR3 region has 17 residues. The V segment lost 2 bases and the J segment 5 bases; nucleotides outside the gene matches: 13. CDR1 and CDR2 (germline): SGHTA, FQGNSA. The CDR3 bases are TGTGCCAGCAGCTTATTCCGCCTTAGCGGGAGCTCGGACGAGCAGTACTTC. Its translation is CASSLFRLSGSSDEQYF.

In this sample, this clonotype turned up once. The J gene is TRBJ2-3, the V gene TRBV27; the D gene is possibly TRBD2 (6 bases). Trimming took off 4 bases at V and 2 bases at J, with 13 bases between the two ends. Per germline, CDR1 MNHEY and CDR2 SMNVEV (reference sequence). The CDR3 length is 15 residues. The CDR3 reads CASSSVAEYTDTQYF. The CDR3 DNA sequence: TGTGCCAGCAGTTCCGTAGCGGAATACACAGATACGCAGTATTTT.

This clonotype was picked up many times. This chain joins TRBV19 and TRBJ2-1; 8 bases are shared with TRBD2. The CDR3 has 15 amino acids. J gave up 0 bases and V 10 bases, and 8 bases lay outside the gene matches. Germline-derived CDR1 and CDR2 are LNHDA and SQIVND (reference sequence). The CDR3 bases are TGTGCCACTGCGGCTAGCGGGTCCTCCTACAATGAGCAGTTCTTC. This codes for CATAASGSSYNEQFF.

This clonotype was observed at least ten times. The V gene is TRBV28, the J gene TRBJ1-6; D is unclear. The V end was cut by 3 bases, the J end by 4 bases, with 10 bases between. CDR1 is MDHEN, CDR2 SYDVKM, per germline. The CDR3 contains 15 residues. Here the CDR3 DNA reads TGTGCCAGCAGTTTGTTAGGCAGTTATAATTCACCCCTCCACTTT. It is translated as CASSLLGSYNSPLHF.

About this clonotype: This could be a read error, since a much larger clone is one nucleotide away. The chain links TRBV6-6 to TRBJ2-3; no definite D call. V was shortened by 5 bases and J by 4 bases, with 19 bases between the two germline ends. This CDR3 is 16 amino acids long. CDR1 MNHNY and CDR2 SVGAGI come from the germline V gene (reference sequence). The CDR3 region is CASSAVELGAADTQYF. The CDR3 DNA is TGTGCCAGCAGTGCCGTTGAGCTAGGCGCGGCAGATACGCAGTATTTT.

This clonotype has ten or more counts. The V call is TRBV28, the J call TRBJ1-5; 9 bases align to TRBD1. The CDR3 loop spans 14 amino acids. Germline assignment: CDR1 MDHEN and CDR2 SYDVKM. The V and J ends lost 5 bases and 7 bases, in that order; junction bases with no gene match: 6. In DNA form, the CDR3 reads TGTGCCAGCAGTCAAACAGGGGGCGAACAGCCCCAGCATTTT. The encoded protein is CASSQTGGEQPQHF.

On this clonotype: Sequence at one end of the junction differs from germline and may be a read error. The chain couples TRBV6-2 or TRBV6-3 to TRBJ2-7; TRBD2 matches 10 bases. CDR1 is MNHEY and CDR2 is SVGEGT in the germline V gene. The length of the CDR3 is 14 residues. The CDR3 sequence is CAGSHSGRWYEQYF. In DNA, the CDR3 is TGTGCCGGCAGTCATAGCGGGAGGTGGTACGAGCAGTACTTC.

As regards this clonotype: A much larger clone is a single base away; this may be a read error. The J gene is TRBJ1-4, the V gene TRBV4-3; the match to TRBD1 covers 9 bases. V lost 3 bases, J lost 7 bases, and 6 bases stayed unmatched. The V gene's germline CDR1 is LGHNA and CDR2 YSLEER. This CDR3 is 15 amino acids long. The CDR3 loop is CASSQRTGEAEKLFF. CDR3 bases: TGCGCCAGCAGCCAGCGGACAGGGGAAGCTGAAAAACTGTTTTTT.

In the case of this clonotype: A much more abundant neighbour one base away suggests this may be a read error. The V call is TRBV7-9, the J call TRBJ1-2; no clear D. The germline CDR1 and CDR2 sequences are SEHNR and FQNEAQ (reference sequence). CDR3 length: 12 amino acids. The V end lost 3 bases, the J end lost 4 bases, and 6 bases lay between the germline ends. Here the CDR3 reads CASSFVVYGYTF. In DNA form, the CDR3 reads TGTGCCAGCAGCTTTGTTGTCTATGGCTACACCTTC.